The present T cell receptor beta chain was sequenced within a study of T cells in localized non-small cell lung cancer (dated by TCRdb to about 2020). Describing the broader study: The study examined T cell repertoires in roughly 240 patients with early-stage NSCLC and compared tumors with uninvolved tumor-adjacent lungs. NSCLC patients had a mean age of roughly 66 years, and around 130 were male and 107 female. All 220 or so NSCLC patients in the cohort were treatment-naive and had localized lung tumors that were resected. The study at large found these results: Because multi-region tumor sequencing was not done, intratumor heterogeneity could not be ruled out. Uninvolved tumor-adjacent lung showed the highest T cell clonality, higher than tumor, which suggests more focused antigenic responses in the uninvolved tumor-adjacent lung. Because the study design was exploratory, TCR variables were selected using unadjusted p-values without false-discovery rate correction. A median of approximately 57 of the top 100 tumor clones were detected in paired uninvolved adjacent lung, and approximately 28 of these tumor clones were also found among the top 100 clones of the paired uninvolved adjacent lung. Higher T cell density in blood was associated with longer overall survival, whereas higher clonality in adjacent lung was associated with shorter survival.

At diagnosis, peripheral blood, uninvolved tumor-adjacent lung and tumor were collected and stored as a combination of fresh-frozen and FFPE material. The sample holds a few counts of this clone. Its antigen remains undetermined. Qualities for individual bases were not recorded, and no much larger clone is one base off. According to the germline V gene, CDR1 reads MNHGY and CDR2 reads SAAAGT. V sheds 7 bases and J sheds 0 bases, leaving 13 bases between their ends. The CDR3 goes from the cysteine to the phenylalanine over 15 residues. CDR3 DNA only is kept here, 45 bases in frame from base 1. The immunoSEQ Assay was used to sequence TCR beta CDR3 regions from DNA. On the authors' methods: To compute T cell density, TCR beta template counts were normalized to usable DNA, which was estimated by amplifying housekeeping genes. The preseqR package was used to estimate richness by extrapolating to 400,000 templates for PBMC samples and to 120,000 templates for tissue samples. Clonality was defined as one minus Pielou's evenness. Tissue-enriched TCRs were identified by differential abundance testing using productive amino-acid clonotypes, minimum total count 5 and alpha 0.1. The Jaccard Index and the Morisita Overlap Index were used to quantify repertoire overlap between compartments. TCR beta CDR3s were clustered by GLIPH together with public tetramer-defined viral CDR3s, and at least three viral sequences plus V-gene enrichment were required for viral motifs. Drawn from immuneACCESS, this table holds only the in-frame rearrangements with V and J called that TCRdb kept. Clones are partly lost; checked studies trace under half to an unresolved V gene and leave the rest unexplained. That table supplies the V and J calls and clone size; D and trimming were determined from the DNA. This sample holds some 1,800 clones; 36% were observed only once. The ten largest clones add up to approximately 34% of the sample.

Specimen: lung tumor tissue, collected before any cancer treatment. Recombination joined TRBV6-8 with TRBJ1-5; a tentative D match to TRBD1 spans 6 bases. This TCR was sampled from a woman aged 40-75 years with stage II lung adenocarcinoma. The DNA sequence is given as TGTGCCAGCAAGCCTTCAGGGGATAGCAATCAGCCCCAGCATTTT. Its product reads: CASKPSGDSNQPQHF.